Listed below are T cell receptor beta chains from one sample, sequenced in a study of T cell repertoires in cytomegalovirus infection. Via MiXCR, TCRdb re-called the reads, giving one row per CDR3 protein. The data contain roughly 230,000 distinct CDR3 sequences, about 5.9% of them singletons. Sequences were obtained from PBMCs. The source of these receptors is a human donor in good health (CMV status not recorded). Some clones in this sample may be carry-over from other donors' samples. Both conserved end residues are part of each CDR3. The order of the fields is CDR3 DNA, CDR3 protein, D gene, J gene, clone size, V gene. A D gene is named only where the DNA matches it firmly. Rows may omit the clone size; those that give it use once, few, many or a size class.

TGCAGTGCTAGAGCCCCCGGAGCATTAGGCAATCAGCCCCAGCATTTT | CSARAPGALGNQPQHF | . | TRBJ1-5 | many | TRBV20-1
TGTGCCAGCCAGGCCTGGACGGGCCCAACCTCTGGGGCCAACGTCCTGACTTTC | CASQAWTGPTSGANVLTF | . | TRBJ2-6 | many | TRBV6-2/TRBV6-3
TGTGCCAGCAGCGATTACAGAAACTTCGACCGTTTTAACTATGGCTACACCTTC | CASSDYRNFDRFNYGYTF | . | TRBJ1-2 | many | TRBV2
TGTGCCAGCAGGTTACTCGGCGGGGGGAGCACAGATACGCAGTATTTT | CASRLLGGGSTDTQYF | TRBD2 | TRBJ2-3 | many | TRBV5-4
TGTGCCAGCAAGGACAGCAGCAATCAGCCCCAGCATTTT | CASKDSSNQPQHF | . | TRBJ1-5 | many | TRBV6-5
TGTGCCAGCAGCTTATTTCGGGGAGCGGGTTACAATGAGCAGTTCTTC | CASSLFRGAGYNEQFF | . | TRBJ2-1 | many | TRBV13
TGTGCCAGCAGCTCTTCCGGGACGGACTACAATGAGCAGTTCTTC | CASSSSGTDYNEQFF | . | TRBJ2-1 | many | TRBV7-2
TGTGCCAGCTCACCGATTAGAGGGACCGGGGAGCTGTTTTTT | CASSPIRGTGELFF | . | TRBJ2-2 | many | TRBV18
TGCAGTGGCAGAGGGTACAGCCCCTACGAGCAGTACTTC | CSGRGYSPYEQYF | . | TRBJ2-7 | many | TRBV20-1
TGTGCCAGCAGAGATTGGGGTGGTTCACCCCTCCACTTT | CASRDWGGSPLHF | . | TRBJ1-6 | many | TRBV6-2/TRBV6-3
TGTGCCAGCAGGATGGGCTGGACAGATACGCAGTATTTT | CASRMGWTDTQYF | . | TRBJ2-3 | many | TRBV6-2/TRBV6-3
TGTGCCAGCAGCCTGGGACAGGGTGGATTTGGCTACACCTTC | CASSLGQGGFGYTF | TRBD1 | TRBJ1-2 | many | TRBV7-2
TGTGCCAGCAGCTTAGTAGGTAGGGCGAGTGAGCCCCAGCATTTT | CASSLVGRASEPQHF | . | TRBJ1-5 | . | TRBV7-2
TGTGCCAGCATCGTTCGGGACAGGGGTTCCTACGAGCAGTACTTC | CASIVRDRGSYEQYF | TRBD1 | TRBJ2-7 | many | TRBV6-1
TGTGCCAGCAGTGACGGGTTTTCAGCTTTCTTT | CASSDGFSAFF | . | TRBJ1-1 | many | TRBV25-1
TGTGCCAGTAGTATAGATGGGACCTCGGGGGTCCCAGATACGCAGTATTTT | CASSIDGTSGVPDTQYF | . | TRBJ2-3 | . | TRBV19
TGCAGCGTTGACCGGGGTAACAGACGCTATGGCTACACCTTC | CSVDRGNRRYGYTF | . | TRBJ1-2 | . | TRBV29-1
TGTGCCAGCAGCTTAGCGGGATCGGGACAGGGGAACACCGGGGAGCTGTTTTTT | CASSLAGSGQGNTGELFF | TRBD1 | TRBJ2-2 | many | TRBV7-2
TGTGCCAGCAGCCCAACAGGGAACTATGGCTACACCTTC | CASSPTGNYGYTF | . | TRBJ1-2 | many | TRBV7-9
TGTGCCAGCAGTTACAGGGTGAACACCGGGGAGCTGTTTTTT | CASSYRVNTGELFF | . | TRBJ2-2 | many | TRBV6-2/TRBV6-3
TGTGCCAGCAGCCCCATCCCTTGGACAGGATACACCGGGGAGCTGTTTTTT | CASSPIPWTGYTGELFF | TRBD1 | TRBJ2-2 | many | TRBV11-2
TGCAGTGCTTCCTCTCCTGGAAACACCATATATTTT | CSASSPGNTIYF | . | TRBJ1-3 | many | TRBV20-1
TGTGCCAGCAGTTACTGGGGGAACGGAGAGACCCAGTACTTC | CASSYWGNGETQYF | . | TRBJ2-5 | many | TRBV6-2/TRBV6-3
TGCAGCGTGGGGATGGGGACCCTGAATGAAAAACTGTTTTTT | CSVGMGTLNEKLFF | . | TRBJ1-4 | many | TRBV29-1
TGCGCCAGCAGCTCATCCCGGGACAGGTTCACAGATACGCAGTATTTT | CASSSSRDRFTDTQYF | TRBD1 | TRBJ2-3 | many | TRBV5-1
TGTGCCAGCAGACTCCTCACTAGCGGGGGCTACGAGCAGTACTTC | CASRLLTSGGYEQYF | TRBD2 | TRBJ2-7 | many | TRBV6-2/TRBV6-3
TGTGCCAGCAGTGAGAACAGGGGTCTTTACGAGCAGTACTTC | CASSENRGLYEQYF | TRBD1 | TRBJ2-7 | many | TRBV2
TGTGCCAGCAGCCGCTCGGACAGTATCTACTTC | CASSRSDSIYF | . | TRBJ2-7 | many | TRBV6-2/TRBV6-3
TGTGCCAGCAGTTTATCACGGGAGCAGTACTTC | CASSLSREQYF | . | TRBJ2-7 | many | TRBV12-3/TRBV12-4
TGCAGCGTAGCCTACGGGGGACAGGCCCAAGAGACCCAGTACTTC | CSVAYGGQAQETQYF | TRBD1 | TRBJ2-5 | many | TRBV29-1
TGCAGTGCTAGACCCCAGGGGGCCCCCACAGATACGCAGTATTTT | CSARPQGAPTDTQYF | TRBD1 | TRBJ2-3 | many | TRBV20-1
TGCAGCGTTACTCGGAACTCTGGAAACACCATATATTTT | CSVTRNSGNTIYF | . | TRBJ1-3 | many | TRBV29-1
TGTGCCTGGAGCGACTACGACCTTAACTATGGCTACACCTTC | CAWSDYDLNYGYTF | . | TRBJ1-2 | few | TRBV30
TGTGCCAGCAGCTTTAGGACAGGTGAGCAGTTCTTC | CASSFRTGEQFF | TRBD1 | TRBJ2-1 | many | TRBV3-1
TGTGCCAGCAGCCTTTCGTTTGGACAGGGAGGTGGCACTGAAGCTTTCTTT | CASSLSFGQGGGTEAFF | TRBD1 | TRBJ1-1 | many | TRBV3-1
TGTGCCAGCAGCAGAGACAGGGGGTCCTACAATGAGCAGTTCTTC | CASSRDRGSYNEQFF | TRBD1 | TRBJ2-1 | medium-sized | TRBV7-2
TGCGCCAGCAGCTTGAATGGACAGGGATACTACGAGCAGTACTTC | CASSLNGQGYYEQYF | TRBD1 | TRBJ2-7 | . | TRBV5-1
TGCAGTGCTAGAGAAGCAACGGGGGGAGATACGCAGTATTTT | CSAREATGGDTQYF | TRBD2 | TRBJ2-3 | many | TRBV20-1
TGCAGTGCAGATTCTAGCGGGGGGGAGTGGGGCAAGGATACGCAGTATTTT | CSADSSGGEWGKDTQYF | TRBD2 | TRBJ2-3 | few | TRBV20-1
TGTGCCAGCAGCCCCCAGGGTGGGCAGGGGGGCCTCACCGGGGAGCTGTTTTTT | CASSPQGGQGGLTGELFF | . | TRBJ2-2 | few | TRBV7-3
TGTGCCAGCAGTCCGCAGGTGCCCAATCAGCCCCAGCATTTT | CASSPQVPNQPQHF | . | TRBJ1-5 | many | TRBV6-2/TRBV6-3
TGTGCCAGCAGTTGGACTAGCGGGGGCCTCTACAATGAGCAGTTCTTC | CASSWTSGGLYNEQFF | TRBD2 | TRBJ2-1 | many | TRBV6-5
TGCAGTGCTAGAGATCTTCTAGCGGGGGGGCCAAGAGATACGCAGTATTTT | CSARDLLAGGPRDTQYF | TRBD2 | TRBJ2-3 | few | TRBV20-1
TGTGCCAGTAGTACTGTTCGTGGAAGGGACAGAGGTTACGAGCAGTACTTC | CASSTVRGRDRGYEQYF | TRBD1 | TRBJ2-7 | many | TRBV19
TGTGCCAGCAGCCACGACAGGTACAATCAGCCCCAGCATTTT | CASSHDRYNQPQHF | . | TRBJ1-5 | many | TRBV7-2
TGTGCCAGCAGTCAAAAACTAGCGACGAACACCGGGGAGCTGTTTTTT | CASSQKLATNTGELFF | TRBD2 | TRBJ2-2 | many | TRBV6-2/TRBV6-3
TGTGCCTGGAGTGCCCGGACGATCTCTGGAAACACCATATATTTT | CAWSARTISGNTIYF | . | TRBJ1-3 | few | TRBV30